This T cell receptor (beta chain) was profiled in a study of blood T cell repertoires in COVID-19. In the study overall: Samples of COVID-19 (acute and convalescent) were obtained from the United States, Italy and Spain. PBMCs, B-cell-depleted T cells, or T cells were the source of the cDNA or gDNA that made up the material.

Germline CDR1 is DFQATT and CDR2 is SNEGSKA (reference sequence). The V and J ends lost 5 bases and 5 bases respectively, with 9 bases between them. The CDR3 sequence is 11 residues long. In the authors' workflow: Cell counts per sample came from amplifying reference gene primers. The method was immunoSEQ multiplex PCR; TCRdb's version includes in-frame clones alone and lacks a portion of them. The DNA was the basis for D and trimming; V, J and clone size are from that table. The sample consists of 150,000 to 200,000 clones, roughly 86% of them appearing once. The source of this sequence is a man between 50 and 59 years old with active or convalescent COVID-19. V and J are TRBV20-1 and TRBJ2-5; no definite D call. What was sequenced was peripheral blood. Written as DNA, the CDR3 is TGCAGTGCTGCAGCCAGGGAGACCCAGTACTTC. It yields the protein CSAAARETQYF.